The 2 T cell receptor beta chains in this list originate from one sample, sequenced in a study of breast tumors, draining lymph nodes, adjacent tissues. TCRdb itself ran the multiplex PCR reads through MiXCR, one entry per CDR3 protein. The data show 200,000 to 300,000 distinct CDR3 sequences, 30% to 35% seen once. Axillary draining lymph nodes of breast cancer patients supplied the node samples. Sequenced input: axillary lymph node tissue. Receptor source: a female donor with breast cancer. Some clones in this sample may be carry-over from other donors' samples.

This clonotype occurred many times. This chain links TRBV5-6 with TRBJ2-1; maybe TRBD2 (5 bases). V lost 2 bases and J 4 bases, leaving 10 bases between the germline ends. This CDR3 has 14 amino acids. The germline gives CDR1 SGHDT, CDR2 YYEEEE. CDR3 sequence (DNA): TGTGCCAGCAGCTTCTGGACGGGATACAATGAGCAGTTCTTC. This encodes CASSFWTGYNEQFF.

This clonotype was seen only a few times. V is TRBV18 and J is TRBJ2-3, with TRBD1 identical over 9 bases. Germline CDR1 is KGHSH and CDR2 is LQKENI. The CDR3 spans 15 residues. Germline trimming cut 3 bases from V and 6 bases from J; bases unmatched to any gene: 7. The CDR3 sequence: CASSPGQGDLDTQYF. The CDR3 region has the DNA TGTGCCAGCTCACCGGGACAGGGAGATTTGGATACGCAGTATTTT.